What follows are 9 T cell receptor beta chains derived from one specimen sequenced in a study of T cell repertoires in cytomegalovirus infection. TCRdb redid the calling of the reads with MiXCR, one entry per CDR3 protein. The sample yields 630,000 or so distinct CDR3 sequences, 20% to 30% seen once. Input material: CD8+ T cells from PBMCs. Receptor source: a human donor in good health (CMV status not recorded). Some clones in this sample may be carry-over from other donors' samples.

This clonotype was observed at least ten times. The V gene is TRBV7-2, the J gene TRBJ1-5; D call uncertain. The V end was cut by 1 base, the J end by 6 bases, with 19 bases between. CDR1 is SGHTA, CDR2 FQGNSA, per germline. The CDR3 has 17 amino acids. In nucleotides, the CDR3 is TGTGCCAGCAGCTTAGGGAGCAGGCGACTCTTCGGTCAGCCCCAGCATTTT. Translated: CASSLGSRRLFGQPQHF.

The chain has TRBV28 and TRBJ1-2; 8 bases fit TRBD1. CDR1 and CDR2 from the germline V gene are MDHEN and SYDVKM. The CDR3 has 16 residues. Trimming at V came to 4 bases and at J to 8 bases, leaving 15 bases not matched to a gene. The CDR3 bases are TGTGCCAGCAGTTCTATCCTTGGCAGGGGGCTTCGCGGCTACACCTTC. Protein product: CASSSILGRGLRGYTF.

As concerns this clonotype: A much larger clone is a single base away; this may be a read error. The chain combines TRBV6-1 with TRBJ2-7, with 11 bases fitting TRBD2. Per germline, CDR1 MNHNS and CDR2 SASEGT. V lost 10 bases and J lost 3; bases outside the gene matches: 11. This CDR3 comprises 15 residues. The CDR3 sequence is CANSPGTSGFYEQYV. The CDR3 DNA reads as TGTGCCAACAGCCCCGGGACTAGCGGATTCTACGAGCAGTACGTC.

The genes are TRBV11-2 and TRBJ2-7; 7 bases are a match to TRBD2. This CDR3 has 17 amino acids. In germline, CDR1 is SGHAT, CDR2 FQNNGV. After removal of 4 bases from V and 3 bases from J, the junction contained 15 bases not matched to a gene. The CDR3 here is CASSSPSLGGGYYEQYF. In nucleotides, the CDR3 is TGTGCCAGCAGCTCCCCCTCCCTGGGCGGGGGATACTACGAGCAGTACTTC.

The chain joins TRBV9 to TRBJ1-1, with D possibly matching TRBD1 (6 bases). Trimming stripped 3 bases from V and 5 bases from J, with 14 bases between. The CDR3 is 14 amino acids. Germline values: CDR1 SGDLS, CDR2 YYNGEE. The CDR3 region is CASSGSGAGTEAFF. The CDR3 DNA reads TGTGCCAGCAGCGGATCAGGGGCGGGGACTGAAGCTTTCTTT.

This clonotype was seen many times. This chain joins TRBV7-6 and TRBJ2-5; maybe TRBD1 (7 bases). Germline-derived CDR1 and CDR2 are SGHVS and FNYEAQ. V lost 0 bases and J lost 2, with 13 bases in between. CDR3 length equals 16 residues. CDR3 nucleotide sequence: TGTGCCAGCAGCTTAGCCCGGACAGGACTACAAGAGACCCAGTACTTC. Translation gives CASSLARTGLQETQYF. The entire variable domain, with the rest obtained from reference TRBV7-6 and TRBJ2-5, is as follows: GAGVSQSPRYKVTKRGQDVALRCDPISGHVSLYWYRQALGQGPEFLTYFNYEAQQDKSGLPNDRFSAERPEGSISTLTIQRTEQRDSAMYRCASSLARTGLQETQYFGPGTRLLVL.

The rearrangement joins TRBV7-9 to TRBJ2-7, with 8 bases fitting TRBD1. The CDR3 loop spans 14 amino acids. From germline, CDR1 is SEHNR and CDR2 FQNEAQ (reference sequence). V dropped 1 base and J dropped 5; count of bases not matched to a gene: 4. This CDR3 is CASSLEAGGDEQYV. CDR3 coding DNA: TGTGCCAGCAGCTTAGAGGCAGGGGGCGACGAGCAGTACGTC.

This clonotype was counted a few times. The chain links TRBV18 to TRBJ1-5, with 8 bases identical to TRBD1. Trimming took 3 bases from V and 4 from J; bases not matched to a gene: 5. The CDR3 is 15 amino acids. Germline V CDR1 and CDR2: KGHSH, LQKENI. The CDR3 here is CASSPERTGNQPQHF. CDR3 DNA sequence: TGTGCCAGCTCACCCGAGAGGACAGGGAATCAGCCCCAGCATTTT.

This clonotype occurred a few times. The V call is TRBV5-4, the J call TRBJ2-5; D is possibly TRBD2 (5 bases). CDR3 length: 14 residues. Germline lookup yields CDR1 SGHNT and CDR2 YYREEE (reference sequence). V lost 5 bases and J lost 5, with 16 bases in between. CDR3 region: CASRSETDLETQYF. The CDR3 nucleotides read TGTGCCAGCAGATCCGAAACGGACTTGGAGACCCAGTACTTC.